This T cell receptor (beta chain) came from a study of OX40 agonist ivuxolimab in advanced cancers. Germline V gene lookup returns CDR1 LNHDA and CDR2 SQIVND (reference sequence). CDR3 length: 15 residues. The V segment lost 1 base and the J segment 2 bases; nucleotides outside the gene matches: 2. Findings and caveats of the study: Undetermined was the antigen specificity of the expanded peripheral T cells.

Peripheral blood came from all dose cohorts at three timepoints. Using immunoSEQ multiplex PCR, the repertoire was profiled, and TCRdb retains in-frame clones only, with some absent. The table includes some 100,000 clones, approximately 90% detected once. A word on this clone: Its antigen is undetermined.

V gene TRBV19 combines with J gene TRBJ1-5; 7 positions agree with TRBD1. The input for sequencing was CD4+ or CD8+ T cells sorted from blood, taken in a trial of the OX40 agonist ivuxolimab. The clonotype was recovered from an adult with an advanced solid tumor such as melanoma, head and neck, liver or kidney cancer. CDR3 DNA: TGTGCCAGTAGTATAGTGCAGGGGGGCAATCAGCCCCAGCATTTT. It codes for CASSIVQGGNQPQHF.